This TCR beta chain was captured by sequencing in a study of CD4 T cells in relation to SARS-CoV-2 and coronaviruses (dated by TCRdb to the early 2020s). About the investigation overall: In the ViraFEST assay, PBMCs were cultured with antigen for about eleven days, after which TCR beta CDR3s were sequenced to identify antigen-specific clonal expansions. Patient-derived lymphoblastoid cell lines were used to map the HLA restriction of shared crossreactive spike epitopes. The negative reference condition was either a culture with an HIV-1 Nef peptide pool or a culture with no peptide. The Adaptive Biotechnologies TCR-sequencing kit was used to sequence samples from three pre-COVID donors and the naive versus memory experiments, whereas other data were Illumina-based. For other donors in the study, expansion assays were sequenced with a different, Illumina-based TCR-beta assay. Memory CD4+ T cell crossreactivity between SARS-CoV-2 and common cold coronavirus spike proteins was assessed at the TCR clonotype level in the study.

CD4+ T cells from unexposed donors were collected before the COVID-19 pandemic (2011-2018). Following 10 days of culture, the EasySep CD4+ T cell isolation kit was used to isolate CD4+ T cells. As cell number allowed, CD4+ T cells from unexposed donors were tested for reactivity to SARS-CoV-2 S and N and to four common cold coronavirus spike pools. Each well held 2 million or so PBMCs cultured in IMDM containing around 4.9% human AB serum and approximately 9.3 IU/ml IL-2. Half of the culture medium was replaced with fresh IL-2-containing medium on days 3 and 7. Triplicate replicate wells were generally used for each peptide culture condition. Leukapheresis product for the unexposed donors was bought commercially. PBMCs were isolated from leukapheresis product or whole blood by Ficoll-Paque PLUS gradient centrifugation. The PBMCs went either fresh into the expansion assay or into cryopreservation at -140 degrees C. The QIAamp Micro DNA Kit was used to extract genomic DNA from the CD4+ T cells.

Beyond this particular receptor, the publication reports: Because the crossreactivity analysis focused on spike protein, crossreactivity against other viral proteins was not assessed. Crossreactive clones showed significantly weaker SARS-CoV-2-driven expansion than monoreactive clones, consistent with antigenic imprinting. Because no donor provided both pre-pandemic and post-infection samples, tracing the source of pre-existing responses was limited. Small numbers of patients and of tested TCRs limited the study. Memory CD4+ clonotypes crossrecognizing SARS-CoV-2 and at least one common cold coronavirus spike were found in roughly 65% of donors.

Library generation was performed with the immunoSEQ multiplex PCR assay. Turning to the authors' computational methods: Preprocessing removed nonproductive sequences and CDR3s not starting with C, not ending with F or W, or shorter than 7 amino acids. Antigen-specific clonotypes were called with the MANAFEST web app on the basis of expansion relative to the reference and to other culture wells. A clone was considered positive if significant expansion relative to the reference culture was observed in 2 of 3 replicate wells at an FDR below 0.05. To be called positive, a clone also had to show significant expansion compared with every other tandem well and an odds ratio greater than 5. CDR3 homology was measured as pairwise Levenshtein distance, computed with the stringdist R package after trimming three terminal residues from each end. TCRdb mirrors the immuneACCESS table, restricted to in-frame sequences. Some clones are absent from its copies; in checked studies, under half trace to an unresolved V gene, and the reason for the others is unknown. From that table come the V and J calls and clone size; the DNA was used to work out D and trimming. The sample contains just over 15,000 clones, under 85% of them found a single time. The ten largest clonotypes hold about 25% of the sample.

After removal of 3 bases from V and 8 bases from J, the junction retains 7 bases not matched to a gene. The CDR3 runs 14 amino acids, cysteine and phenylalanine included. Just CDR3 DNA is preserved here, 42 bases in frame from base 1. Sequences LNHDA (CDR1) and SQIVND (CDR2) are obtained from the germline V gene (reference sequence). There are a few counts of this clone. Its antigen is currently not known. Base qualities are missing; no much larger clone stands one base away. The chain uses TRBV19 and TRBJ2-1; 7 middle bases align to TRBD2. Sequenced material: CD4+ T cells from PBMCs, cultured in vitro. The sequence derives from a human donor in good health. The CDR3 has the sequence CASSIRAAGDEQFF. The DNA sequence is TGTGCCAGTAGTATCCGGGCCGCGGGGGATGAGCAGTTCTTC.